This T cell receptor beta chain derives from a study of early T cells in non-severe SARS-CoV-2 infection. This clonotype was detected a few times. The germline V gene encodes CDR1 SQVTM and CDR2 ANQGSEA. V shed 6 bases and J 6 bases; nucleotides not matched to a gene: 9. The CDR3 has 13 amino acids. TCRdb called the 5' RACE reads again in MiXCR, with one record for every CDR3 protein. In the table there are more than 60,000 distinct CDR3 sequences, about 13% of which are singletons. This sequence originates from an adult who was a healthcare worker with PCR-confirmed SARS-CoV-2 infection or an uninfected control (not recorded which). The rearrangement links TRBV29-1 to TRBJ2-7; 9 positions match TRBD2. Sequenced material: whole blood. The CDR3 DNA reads TGCAGCGTCGGGACTAGCTCCTTTAGCGAGCAGTACTTC. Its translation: CSVGTSSFSEQYF.